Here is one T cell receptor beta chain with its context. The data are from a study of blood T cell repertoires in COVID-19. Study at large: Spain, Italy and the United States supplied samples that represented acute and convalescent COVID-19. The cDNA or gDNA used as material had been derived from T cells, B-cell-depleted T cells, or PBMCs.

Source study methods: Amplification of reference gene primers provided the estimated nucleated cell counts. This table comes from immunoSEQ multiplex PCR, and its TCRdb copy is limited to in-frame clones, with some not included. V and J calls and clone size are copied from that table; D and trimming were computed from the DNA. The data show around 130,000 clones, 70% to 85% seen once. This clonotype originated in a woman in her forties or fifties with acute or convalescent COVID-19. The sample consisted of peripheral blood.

The chain's CDR3 is CASSWFSGVYTF. The CDR3 DNA follows: TGTGCCAGCAGTTGGTTCTCCGGGGTCTACACCTTC. The chain is built from TRBV12-3 or TRBV12-4 and TRBJ1-2, with D unclear. V was trimmed by 4 bases and J by 10 bases, leaving 13 bases between them. This CDR3 is built from 12 residues.